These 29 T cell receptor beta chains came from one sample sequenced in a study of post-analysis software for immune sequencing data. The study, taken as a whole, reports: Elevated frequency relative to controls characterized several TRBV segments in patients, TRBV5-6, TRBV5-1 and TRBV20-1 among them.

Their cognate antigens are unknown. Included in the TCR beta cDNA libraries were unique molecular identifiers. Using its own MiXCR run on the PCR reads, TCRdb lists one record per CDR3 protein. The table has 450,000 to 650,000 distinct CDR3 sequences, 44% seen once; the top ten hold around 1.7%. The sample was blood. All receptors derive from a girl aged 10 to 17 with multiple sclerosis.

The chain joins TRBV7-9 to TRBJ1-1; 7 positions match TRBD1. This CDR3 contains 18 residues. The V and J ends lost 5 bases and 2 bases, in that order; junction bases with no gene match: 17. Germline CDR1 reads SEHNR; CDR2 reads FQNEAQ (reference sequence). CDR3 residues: CASSTRDRPPTTNTEAFF. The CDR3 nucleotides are TGTGCCAGCAGCACGCGGGACAGACCACCGACTACTAACACTGAAGCTTTCTTT.

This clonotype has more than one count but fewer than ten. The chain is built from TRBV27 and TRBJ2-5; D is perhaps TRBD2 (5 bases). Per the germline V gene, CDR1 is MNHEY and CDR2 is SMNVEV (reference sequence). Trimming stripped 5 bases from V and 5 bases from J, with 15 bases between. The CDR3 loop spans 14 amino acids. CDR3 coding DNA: TGTGCCAGCAGTCGGACTGGAAATACGGAGACCCAGTACTTC. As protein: CASSRTGNTETQYF.

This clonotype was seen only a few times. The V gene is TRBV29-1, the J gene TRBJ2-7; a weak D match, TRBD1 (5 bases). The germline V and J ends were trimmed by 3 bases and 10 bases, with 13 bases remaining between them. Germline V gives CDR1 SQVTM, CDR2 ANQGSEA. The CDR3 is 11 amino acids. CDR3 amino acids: CSVDRLGAQYF. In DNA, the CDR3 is TGCAGCGTTGACCGACTTGGGGCACAGTACTTC.

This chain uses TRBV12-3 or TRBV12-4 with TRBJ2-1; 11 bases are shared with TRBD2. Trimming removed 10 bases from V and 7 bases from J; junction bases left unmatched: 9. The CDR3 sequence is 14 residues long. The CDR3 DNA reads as TGTGCCACCTCCACTAGCGGGAGTCAAAATGAGCAGTTCTTC. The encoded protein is CATSTSGSQNEQFF.

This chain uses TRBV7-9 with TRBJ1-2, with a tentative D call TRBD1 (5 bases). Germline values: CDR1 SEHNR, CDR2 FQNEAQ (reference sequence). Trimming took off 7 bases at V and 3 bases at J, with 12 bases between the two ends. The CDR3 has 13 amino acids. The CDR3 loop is CASTILRDYGYTF. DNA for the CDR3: TGTGCCAGCACCATTCTCAGGGACTATGGCTACACCTTC.

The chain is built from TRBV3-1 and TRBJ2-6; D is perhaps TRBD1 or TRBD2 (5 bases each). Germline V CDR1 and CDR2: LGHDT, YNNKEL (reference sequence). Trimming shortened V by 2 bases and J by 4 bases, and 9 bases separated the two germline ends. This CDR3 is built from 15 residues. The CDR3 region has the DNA TGTGCCAGCAGCCAAAGGGGAGTGGGGGCCAACGTCCTGACTTTC. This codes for CASSQRGVGANVLTF.

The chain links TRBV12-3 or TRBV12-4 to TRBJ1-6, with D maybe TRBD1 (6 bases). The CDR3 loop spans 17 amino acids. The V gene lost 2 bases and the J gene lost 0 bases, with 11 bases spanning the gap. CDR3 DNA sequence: TGTGCCAGCAGTTTAAGGCAGGGGAGCTCCTATAATTCACCCCTCCACTTT. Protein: CASSLRQGSSYNSPLHF.

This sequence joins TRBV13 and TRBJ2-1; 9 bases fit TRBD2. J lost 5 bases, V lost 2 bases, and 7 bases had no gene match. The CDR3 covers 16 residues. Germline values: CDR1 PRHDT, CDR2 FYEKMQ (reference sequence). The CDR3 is CASSLFLAGYNNEQFF. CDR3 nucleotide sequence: TGTGCCAGCAGCTTATTCCTAGCGGGGTACAACAATGAGCAGTTCTTC.

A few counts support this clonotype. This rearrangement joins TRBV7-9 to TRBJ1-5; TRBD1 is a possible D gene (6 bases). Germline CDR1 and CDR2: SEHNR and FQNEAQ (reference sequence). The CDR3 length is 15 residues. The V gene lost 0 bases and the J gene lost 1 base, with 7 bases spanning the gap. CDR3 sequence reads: CASSLARGSNQPQHF. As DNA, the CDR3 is TGTGCCAGCAGCTTAGCGAGGGGGAGCAATCAGCCCCAGCATTTT. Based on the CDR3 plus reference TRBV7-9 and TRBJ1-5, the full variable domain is DTGVSQNPRHKITKRGQNVTFRCDPISEHNRLYWYRQTLGQGPEFLTYFQNEAQLEKSRLLSDRFSAERPKGSFSTLEIQRTEQGDSAMYLCASSLARGSNQPQHFGDGTRLSIL.

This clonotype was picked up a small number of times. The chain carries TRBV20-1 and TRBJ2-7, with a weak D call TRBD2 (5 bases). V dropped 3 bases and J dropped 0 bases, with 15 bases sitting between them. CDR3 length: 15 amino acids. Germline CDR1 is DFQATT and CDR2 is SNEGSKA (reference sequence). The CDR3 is CSARGSSLSSYEQYF. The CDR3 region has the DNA TGCAGTGCTAGGGGGAGCAGTCTCAGCTCCTACGAGCAGTACTTC.

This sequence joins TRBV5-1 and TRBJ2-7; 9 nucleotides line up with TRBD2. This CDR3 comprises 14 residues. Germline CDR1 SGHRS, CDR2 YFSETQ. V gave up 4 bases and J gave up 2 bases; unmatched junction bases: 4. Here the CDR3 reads CASSPGTSTYEQYF. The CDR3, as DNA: TGCGCCAGCAGCCCCGGGACTAGCACCTACGAGCAGTACTTC. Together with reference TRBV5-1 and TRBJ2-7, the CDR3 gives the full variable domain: KAGVTQTPRYLIKTRGQQVTLSCSPISGHRSVSWYQQTPGQGLQFLFEYFSETQRNKGNFPGRFSGRQFSNSRSEMNVSTLELGDSALYLCASSPGTSTYEQYFGPGTRLTVT.

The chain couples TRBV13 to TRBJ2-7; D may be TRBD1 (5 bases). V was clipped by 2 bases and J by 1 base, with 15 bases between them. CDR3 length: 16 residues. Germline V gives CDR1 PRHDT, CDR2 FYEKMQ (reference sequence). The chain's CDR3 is CASSLHSFRGSYEQYF. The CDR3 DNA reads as TGTGCCAGCAGCTTACACTCGTTTAGGGGTTCCTACGAGCAGTACTTC.

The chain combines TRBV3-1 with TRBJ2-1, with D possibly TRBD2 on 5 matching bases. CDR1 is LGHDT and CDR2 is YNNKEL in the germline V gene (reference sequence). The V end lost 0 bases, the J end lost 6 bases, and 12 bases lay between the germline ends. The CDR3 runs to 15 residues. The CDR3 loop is CASSQDLRATNEQFF. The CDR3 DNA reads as TGTGCCAGCAGCCAAGATCTGAGGGCGACCAATGAGCAGTTCTTC.

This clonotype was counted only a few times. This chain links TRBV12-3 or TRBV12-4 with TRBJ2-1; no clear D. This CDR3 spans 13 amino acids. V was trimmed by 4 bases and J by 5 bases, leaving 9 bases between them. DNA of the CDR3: TGTGCCAGCAGTTACCCCCCGCACAATGAGCAGTTCTTC. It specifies CASSYPPHNEQFF.

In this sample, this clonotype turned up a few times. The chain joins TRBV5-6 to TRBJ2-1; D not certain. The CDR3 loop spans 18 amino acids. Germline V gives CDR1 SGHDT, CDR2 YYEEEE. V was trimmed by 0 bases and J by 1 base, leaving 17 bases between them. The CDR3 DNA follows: TGTGCCAGCAGCTTGGCCGGCGAGGAAGGTTCTTCCTACAATGAGCAGTTCTTC. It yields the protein CASSLAGEEGSSYNEQFF.

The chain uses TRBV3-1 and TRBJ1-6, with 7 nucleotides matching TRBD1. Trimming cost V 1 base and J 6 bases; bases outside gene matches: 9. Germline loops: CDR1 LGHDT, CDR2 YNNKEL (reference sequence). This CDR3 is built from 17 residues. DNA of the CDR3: TGTGCCAGCAGCCAAGTGGGACAGTCCTTTGGTAATTCACCCCTCCACTTT. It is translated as CASSQVGQSFGNSPLHF. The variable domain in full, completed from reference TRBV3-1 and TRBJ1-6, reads DTAVSQTPKYLVTQMGNDKSIKCEQNLGHDTMYWYKQDSKKFLKIMFSYNNKELIINETVPNRFSPKSPDKAHLNLHINSLELGDSAVYFCASSQVGQSFGNSPLHFGNGTRLTVT.

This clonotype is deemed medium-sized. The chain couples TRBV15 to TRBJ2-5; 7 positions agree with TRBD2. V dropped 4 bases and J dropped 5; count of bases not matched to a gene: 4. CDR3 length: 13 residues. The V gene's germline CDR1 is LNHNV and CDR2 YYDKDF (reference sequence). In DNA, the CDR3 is TGTGCCACCAGCAAGTTCGGGGGGGAGACCCAGTACTTC. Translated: CATSKFGGETQYF.

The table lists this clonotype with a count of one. CDR3 region: CASGDPTDSNQPQHF. The DNA of the CDR3 is TGTGCCAGCGGCGACCCGACAGATAGCAATCAGCCCCAGCATTTT. The chain is built from TRBV21-1 and TRBJ1-5; the DNA was not compared with TRBD1, the D call given in the table. TRBV21-1 is designated a pseudogene. This CDR3 is 15 amino acids long.

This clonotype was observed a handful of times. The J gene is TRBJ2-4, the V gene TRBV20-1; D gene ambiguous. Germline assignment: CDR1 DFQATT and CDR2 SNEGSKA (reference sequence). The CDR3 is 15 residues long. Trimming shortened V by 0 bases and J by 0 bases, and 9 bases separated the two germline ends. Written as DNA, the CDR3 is TGCAGTGCTAGAGAACAGTTATTAGCCAAAAACATTCAGTACTTC. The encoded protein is CSAREQLLAKNIQYF.

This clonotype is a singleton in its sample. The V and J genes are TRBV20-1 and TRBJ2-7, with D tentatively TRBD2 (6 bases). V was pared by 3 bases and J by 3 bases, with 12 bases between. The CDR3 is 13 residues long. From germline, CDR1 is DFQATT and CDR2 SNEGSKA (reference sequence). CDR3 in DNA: TGCAGTGCTAGCGTAGCGGTTTACTACGAGCAGTACTTC. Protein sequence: CSASVAVYYEQYF.

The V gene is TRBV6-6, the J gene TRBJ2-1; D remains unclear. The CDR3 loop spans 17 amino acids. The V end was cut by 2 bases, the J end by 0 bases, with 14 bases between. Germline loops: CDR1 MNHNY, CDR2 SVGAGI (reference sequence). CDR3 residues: CASSYLDPRSSYNEQFF. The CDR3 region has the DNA TGTGCCAGCAGTTACCTGGACCCTAGAAGCTCCTACAATGAGCAGTTCTTC.

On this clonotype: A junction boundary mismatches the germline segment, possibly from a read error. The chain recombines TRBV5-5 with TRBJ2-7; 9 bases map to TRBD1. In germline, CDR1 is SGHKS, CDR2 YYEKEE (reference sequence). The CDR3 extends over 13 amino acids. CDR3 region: CAGSTGQGYEQYF. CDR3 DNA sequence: TGTGCCGGCAGCACGGGACAGGGCTACGAGCAGTACTTC.

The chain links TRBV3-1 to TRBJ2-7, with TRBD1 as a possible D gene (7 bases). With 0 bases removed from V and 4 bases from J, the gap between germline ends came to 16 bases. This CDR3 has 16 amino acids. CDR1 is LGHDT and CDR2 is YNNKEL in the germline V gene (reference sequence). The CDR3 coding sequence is TGTGCCAGCAGCCAAGACGGAGGGACAGTGTGGTACGAGCAGTACTTC. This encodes CASSQDGGTVWYEQYF.

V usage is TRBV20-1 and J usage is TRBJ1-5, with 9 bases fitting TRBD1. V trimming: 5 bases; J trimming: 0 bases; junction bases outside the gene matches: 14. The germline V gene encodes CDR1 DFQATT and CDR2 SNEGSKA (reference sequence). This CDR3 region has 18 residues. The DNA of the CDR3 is TGCAGTGCTCTCTCGTCGGGACAGGGAGACTATAGCAATCAGCCCCAGCATTTT. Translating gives CSALSSGQGDYSNQPQHF.

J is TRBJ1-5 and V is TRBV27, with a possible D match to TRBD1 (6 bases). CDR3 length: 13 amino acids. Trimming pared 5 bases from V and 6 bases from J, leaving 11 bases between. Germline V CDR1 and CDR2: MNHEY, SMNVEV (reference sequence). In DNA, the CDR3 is TGTGCCAGCAGTGGGGGGCCTGGTCAGCCCCAGCATTTT. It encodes CASSGGPGQPQHF.

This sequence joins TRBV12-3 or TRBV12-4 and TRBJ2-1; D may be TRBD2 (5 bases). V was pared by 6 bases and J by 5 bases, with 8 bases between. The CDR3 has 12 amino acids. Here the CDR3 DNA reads TGTGCCAGCAGAGCCGGGGACAATGAGCAGTTCTTC. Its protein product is CASRAGDNEQFF.

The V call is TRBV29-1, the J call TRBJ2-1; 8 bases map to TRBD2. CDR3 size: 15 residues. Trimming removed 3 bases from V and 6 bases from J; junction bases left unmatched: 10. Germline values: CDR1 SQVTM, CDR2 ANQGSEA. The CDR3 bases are TGCAGCGTTGATACTAGCGGTACGTTGGGCAATGAGCAGTTCTTC. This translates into CSVDTSGTLGNEQFF.

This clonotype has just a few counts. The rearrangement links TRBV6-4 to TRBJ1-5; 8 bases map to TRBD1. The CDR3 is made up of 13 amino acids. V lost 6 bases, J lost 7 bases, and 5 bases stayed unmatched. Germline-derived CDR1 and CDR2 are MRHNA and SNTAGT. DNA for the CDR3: TGTGCCAGCAGGCCACAGGGGGGGCAGCCCCAGCATTTT. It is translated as CASRPQGGQPQHF.

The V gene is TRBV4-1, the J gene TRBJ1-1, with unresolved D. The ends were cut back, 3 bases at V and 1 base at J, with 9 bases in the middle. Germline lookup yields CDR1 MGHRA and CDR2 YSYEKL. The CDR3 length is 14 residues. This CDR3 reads CASSHPGRNTEAFF. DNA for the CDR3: TGCGCCAGCAGCCACCCCGGACGGAACACTGAAGCTTTCTTT.